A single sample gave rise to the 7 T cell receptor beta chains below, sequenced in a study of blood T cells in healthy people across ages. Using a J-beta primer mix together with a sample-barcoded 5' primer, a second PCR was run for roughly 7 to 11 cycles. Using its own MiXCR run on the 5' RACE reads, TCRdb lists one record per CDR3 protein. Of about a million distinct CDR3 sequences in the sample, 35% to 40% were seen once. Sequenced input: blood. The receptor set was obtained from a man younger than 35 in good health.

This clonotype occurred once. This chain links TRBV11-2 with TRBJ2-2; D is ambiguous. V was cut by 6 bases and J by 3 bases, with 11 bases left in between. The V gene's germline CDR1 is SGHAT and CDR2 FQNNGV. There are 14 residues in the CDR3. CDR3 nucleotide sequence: TGTGCCAGCAGTTACTTCGGCGACACCGGGGAGCTGTTTTTT. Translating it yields CASSYFGDTGELFF. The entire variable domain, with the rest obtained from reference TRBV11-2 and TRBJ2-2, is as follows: EAGVAQSPRYKIIEKRQSVAFWCNPISGHATLYWYQQILGQGPKLLIQFQNNGVVDDSQLPKDRFSAERLKGVDSTLKIQPAKLEDSAVYLCASSYFGDTGELFFGEGSRLTVL.

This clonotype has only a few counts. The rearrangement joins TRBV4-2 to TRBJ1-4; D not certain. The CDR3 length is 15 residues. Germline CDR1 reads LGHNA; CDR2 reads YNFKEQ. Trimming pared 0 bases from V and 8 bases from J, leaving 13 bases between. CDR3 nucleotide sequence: TGTGCCAGCAGCCAAGAGAAACGGGAAAGCGAAAAACTGTTTTTT. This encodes CASSQEKRESEKLFF.

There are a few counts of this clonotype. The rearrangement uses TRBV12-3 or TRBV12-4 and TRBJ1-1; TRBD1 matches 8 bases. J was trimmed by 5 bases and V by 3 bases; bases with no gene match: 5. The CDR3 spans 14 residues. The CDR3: CASSFGQGATEAFF. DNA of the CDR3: TGTGCCAGCAGTTTTGGGCAGGGGGCGACTGAAGCTTTCTTT.

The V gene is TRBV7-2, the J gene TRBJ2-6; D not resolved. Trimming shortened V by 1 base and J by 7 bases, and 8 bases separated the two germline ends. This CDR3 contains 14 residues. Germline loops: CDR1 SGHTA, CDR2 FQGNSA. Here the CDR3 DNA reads TGTGCCAGCAGCTTAGAATGGGAAGCCAACGTCCTGACTTTC. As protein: CASSLEWEANVLTF.

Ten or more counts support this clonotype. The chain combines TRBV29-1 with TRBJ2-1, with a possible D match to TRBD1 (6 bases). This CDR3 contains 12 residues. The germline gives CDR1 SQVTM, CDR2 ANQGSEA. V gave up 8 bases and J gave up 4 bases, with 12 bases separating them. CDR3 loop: CSSRGGYNEQFF. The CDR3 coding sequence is TGCAGCTCCCGAGGGGGATACAATGAGCAGTTCTTC.

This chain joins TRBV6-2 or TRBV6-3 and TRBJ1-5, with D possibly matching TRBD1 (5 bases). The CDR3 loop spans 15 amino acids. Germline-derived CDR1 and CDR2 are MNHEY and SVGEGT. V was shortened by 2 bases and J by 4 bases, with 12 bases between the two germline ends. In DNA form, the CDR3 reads TGTGCCAGCAGTTACAGATTGGGGGAAAATCAGCCCCAGCATTTT. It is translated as CASSYRLGENQPQHF.

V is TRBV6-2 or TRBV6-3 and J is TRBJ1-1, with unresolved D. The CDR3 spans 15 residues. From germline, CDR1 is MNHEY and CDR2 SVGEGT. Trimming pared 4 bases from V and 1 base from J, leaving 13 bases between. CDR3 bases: TGTGCCAGCAGTTTTAGCACGGAGCGGAACACTGAAGCTTTCTTT. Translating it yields CASSFSTERNTEAFF.